This T cell receptor beta chain was sequenced for a study of T cells in localized non-small cell lung cancer. Trimming cost V 2 bases and J 3 bases, with 14 bases left between them. Germline V CDR1 and CDR2: MNHEY, SVGAGI. The CDR3 contains 16 residues. Assay used: immunoSEQ multiplex PCR; TCRdb lists only in-frame clones, some missing. Counted here are about 57,000 clones, approximately 93% occurring once; the ten biggest clones make up less than 20%. Note on this clone: Its antigen is unidentified.

Study-wide results and limits: Uninvolved adjacent lung showed higher T cell clonality than tumor. Only one tumor region was sequenced, so heterogeneity remains possible.

This clonotype originated in a man between 40 and 75 years old with stage I lung adenocarcinoma. The genes are TRBV6-5 and TRBJ2-1, with D maybe TRBD2 (6 bases). Sequencing used peripheral blood, obtained before any cancer treatment. This CDR3 is CASSYTGTGGYNEQFF. The CDR3 coding sequence is TGTGCCAGCAGTTACACGGGGACTGGGGGCTACAATGAGCAGTTCTTC.